This is a list of T cell receptor beta chains from one sample in a study of OX40 agonist ivuxolimab in advanced cancers. Clones were sequenced by immunoSEQ multiplex PCR, and TCRdb holds only the in-frame ones, with some missing. Among 70,000 to 90,000 clones, about 80% were seen once, and the ten largest hold just under 7%. This specimen was CD4+ or CD8+ T cells sorted from blood, taken in a trial of the OX40 agonist ivuxolimab. These receptors all come from an adult with an advanced solid tumor such as melanoma, head and neck, liver or kidney cancer. Both conserved end residues are part of each CDR3. D genes are given only for firm matches. Clone size is given for some rows only: seen once, a few or many times, or a class if the clone is expanded.

v_gene,j_gene,abundance,d_gene,CDR3nt,CDR3aa
TRBV4-1,TRBJ2-2,NA,NA,TGCGCCAGCAGCCAAGATTGGGGACTGATGGGGGAGCTGTTTTTT,CASSQDWGLMGELFF
TRBV7-8,TRBJ1-2,NA,NA,TGTGCCAGCAGCTTAGGCAGGGAGGATGGCTACACCTTC,CASSLGREDGYTF
TRBV5-1,TRBJ2-7,NA,NA,TGCGCCAGCAGCCGGGCCTTCTCCTACGAGCAGTACTTC,CASSRAFSYEQYF
TRBV7-9,TRBJ2-7,NA,TRBD1,TGTGCCAGCGACAGCCGGACAGGGAACTACGAGCAGTACTTC,CASDSRTGNYEQYF
TRBV19,TRBJ2-3,once,NA,TGTGCCAGTAGTATAAAGGGGGGGAGGACAGATACGCAGTATTTT,CASSIKGGRTDTQYF
TRBV7-2,TRBJ2-7,NA,NA,TGTGCCAGCAGCCCGGACCCCTACGAGCAGTACTTC,CASSPDPYEQYF
TRBV7-9,TRBJ1-5,NA,TRBD1,TGTGCCAGCAGTTCGACAGGGAATCAGCCCCAGCATTTT,CASSSTGNQPQHF
TRBV7-9,TRBJ2-3,NA,TRBD1,TGTGCCAGCAGCCCGCCGGGACAGGGGTCGGATACGCAGTATTTT,CASSPPGQGSDTQYF
TRBV11-3,TRBJ2-2,NA,NA,TGTGCCAGCAGCTATAGGTCCGGGGAGCTGTTTTTT,CASSYRSGELFF
TRBV5-1,TRBJ2-1,NA,TRBD2,TGCGCCAGCAGCCTTACTAGCGGGGGGACCTCCAGGGAGCAGTTCTTC,CASSLTSGGTSREQFF
TRBV19,TRBJ1-2,NA,TRBD1,TGTGCCAGTAGTATGGGGACAGGGGGCGACTATGGCTACACCTTC,CASSMGTGGDYGYTF